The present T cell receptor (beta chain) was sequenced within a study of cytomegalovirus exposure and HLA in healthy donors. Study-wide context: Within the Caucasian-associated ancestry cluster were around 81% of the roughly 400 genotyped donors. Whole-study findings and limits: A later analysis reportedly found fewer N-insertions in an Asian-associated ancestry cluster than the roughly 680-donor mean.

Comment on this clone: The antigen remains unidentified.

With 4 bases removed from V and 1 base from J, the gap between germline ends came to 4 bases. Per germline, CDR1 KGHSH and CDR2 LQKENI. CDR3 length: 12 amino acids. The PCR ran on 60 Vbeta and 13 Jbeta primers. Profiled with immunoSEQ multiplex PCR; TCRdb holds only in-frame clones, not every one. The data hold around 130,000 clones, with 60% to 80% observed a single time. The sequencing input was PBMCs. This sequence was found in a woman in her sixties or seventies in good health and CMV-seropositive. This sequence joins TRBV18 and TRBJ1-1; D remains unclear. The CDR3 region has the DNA TGTGCCAGCTCACGGGCGAACACTGAAGCTTTCTTT. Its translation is CASSRANTEAFF.